This T cell receptor beta chain was identified during a study of T cells after yellow fever vaccination. This clonotype showed up many times. Its antigen remains unidentified. This CDR3 contains 17 residues. Losses at the gene ends were 1 base for V and 4 bases for J; bases not matched to a gene: 5. Germline CDR1 is MGHRA and CDR2 is YSYEKL. TCRdb itself ran the 5' RACE reads through MiXCR, one entry per CDR3 protein. This table holds 310,000 or so distinct CDR3 sequences, 3% to 4.5% found once. Points from the study as a whole: Subsequent to the booster, the majority of primary-vaccination clones reappeared (96% CD4, approximately 90% CD8). Highly abundant clonotypes carried over from the bulk population could end up in FACS-sorted repertoires as contaminants.

The chain is built from TRBV4-1 and TRBJ2-3; 13 bases fit TRBD2. The material sequenced was PBMCs, taken on the day of the yellow fever booster vaccination. This receptor was taken from a man in his late teens or twenties who received the YFV17D yellow fever vaccine. The CDR3 nucleotides are TGCGCCAGCAGCCAAGTACCGGGACTAGCGGGGTCAGATACGCAGTATTTT. Translated: CASSQVPGLAGSDTQYF.